The clone carrying this T cell receptor beta chain was found once. The sample carries other DNA sequences with the same CDR3. Generated by immunoSEQ multiplex PCR, the TCRdb table keeps only in-frame clones and is missing some. The profile shows some 660,000 clones, around 87% of them singletons. The sample belongs to a study of shared T cell receptors in the human thymus. V shed 6 bases and J 4 bases; nucleotides not matched to a gene: 5. The CDR3 is made up of 13 amino acids. Germline V CDR1 and CDR2: MNHEY, SVGAGI. The same specimen was also included in a second study, on human thymus T cells. This second study says: Thymus tissue was removed during corrective cardiac surgery. Use of V and J genes seemed skewed within the thymic and blood repertoires.

The receptor was isolated from a boy in the first two years of life with a congenital heart defect. Specimen: thymocytes. The V and J genes are TRBV6-5 and TRBJ1-2; 7 nucleotides line up with TRBD1. CDR3 in DNA: TGTGCCAGCAGCCACCGGGACAGCTATGGCTACACCTTC. Amino acid sequence: CASSHRDSYGYTF.